The T cell receptor beta chain under discussion was sequenced for a study of blood T cells in healthy people across ages. General study results and limits: Estimated diversity, derived from one million T cells, was regarded as an underestimate.

The sample holds a few counts of this clonotype. Its antigen is unknown. The CDR3 has 15 amino acids. The germline CDR1 and CDR2 sequences are DFQATT and SNEGSKA (reference sequence). Trimming took 0 bases from V and 6 from J; bases not matched to a gene: 10. A second PCR of 7 to 11 cycles used a sample-barcoded 5' primer and a J-beta primer mix. Each cDNA molecule was tagged by a template-switch adaptor with 12 random nucleotides. TCRdb processed the 5' RACE reads anew with MiXCR; each CDR3 protein has one entry. The repertoire has roughly 1.6 million distinct CDR3 sequences, 30% to 35% of them found once; the top ten carry around 10%.

The V gene is TRBV20-1, the J gene TRBJ2-7; TRBD2 agrees at 8 bases. This TCR was recovered from a woman aged 25 to 45 in good health. Material: blood. Here the CDR3 reads CSARDSSGGALEQYF. The CDR3 region has the DNA TGCAGTGCTAGAGATAGTTCCGGGGGGGCTCTCGAGCAGTACTTC.